This T cell receptor (beta chain) was captured in a study of T cell repertoires in cytomegalovirus infection. This clonotype was seen a few times. Its antigen is currently unknown. TCRdb processed the reads anew with MiXCR; each CDR3 protein has one entry. The sample shows 250,000 to 300,000 distinct CDR3 sequences, about a quarter of them seen only once. The germline V and J ends were trimmed by 1 base and 0 bases, with 9 bases remaining between them. This CDR3 comprises 14 residues. Looked up from germline, CDR1 is DFQATT and CDR2 is SNEGSKA (reference sequence). Study results and caveats: CMV-specific HLA-C-restricted TCR beta clonotypes dominated the ex vivo response.

The genes are TRBV20-1 and TRBJ1-1; D gene ambiguous. The sequencing input was PBMCs. This receptor was identified in a human donor in good health (CMV status not recorded). Some clones in this sample may be carry-over from other donors' samples. CDR3 region: CSARVPPMNTEAFF. In DNA, the CDR3 is TGCAGTGCTAGAGTCCCGCCAATGAACACTGAAGCTTTCTTT.